Below, 17 T cell receptor beta chains from the same sample are listed, as sequenced in a study of blood T cell repertoires in COVID-19. Here immunoSEQ multiplex PCR was the method, and the copy in TCRdb shows in-frame clones only, minus some. The sample lists about 290,000 clones, around 85% occurring once. The specimen was peripheral blood. Receptors originate from a woman between 50 and 59 years old with active or convalescent COVID-19.

The chain uses TRBV2 and TRBJ2-7; 11 bases fit TRBD2. The CDR3 sequence is 13 residues long. Trimming took 7 bases from V and 6 from J; bases not matched to a gene: 5. In germline, CDR1 is SNHLY, CDR2 FYNNEI. The CDR3 loop reads CASKDTSGSEQYF. CDR3 DNA: TGTGCCAGCAAAGATACTAGCGGGAGCGAGCAGTACTTC. Full variable domain (remainder filled in from reference TRBV2 and TRBJ2-7): EPEVTQTPSHQVTQMGQEVILRCVPISNHLYFYWYRQILGQKVEFLVSFYNNEISEKSEIFDDQFSVERPDGSNFTLKIRSTKLEDSAMYFCASKDTSGSEQYFGPGTRLTVT.

V gene TRBV7-9 combines with J gene TRBJ2-3, with TRBD1 identical over 8 bases. Germline CDR1 reads SEHNR; CDR2 reads FQNEAQ (reference sequence). The CDR3 spans 17 residues. Trimming removed 1 base from V and 1 base from J; junction bases left unmatched: 7. CDR3 nucleotide sequence: TGTGCCAGCAGCTTAGTGTCAGGGGGCTCGGGCACAGATACGCAGTATTTT. Residues: CASSLVSGGSGTDTQYF.

This chain uses TRBV2 with TRBJ1-6, with TRBD1 matching over 9 bases. Germline lookup yields CDR1 SNHLY and CDR2 FYNNEI. The CDR3 is made up of 12 amino acids. Trimming at V came to 9 bases and at J to 9 bases, leaving 3 bases not matched to a gene. CDR3 bases: TGTGCCAGTACAGGGGGCACTTCACCCCTCCACTTT. Its protein product is CASTGGTSPLHF.

The rearrangement links TRBV28 to TRBJ1-6; D might be TRBD1 (6 bases). This CDR3 has 18 residues. From germline, CDR1 is MDHEN and CDR2 SYDVKM. V was trimmed by 2 bases and J by 0 bases, leaving 14 bases between them. CDR3 nucleotides: TGTGCCAGCAGTTTAACCCCAACAGGGATCTCCTATAATTCACCCCTCCACTTT. It specifies CASSLTPTGISYNSPLHF.

This chain connects TRBV28 to TRBJ2-1; TRBD1 aligns across 8 bases. Germline CDR1 and CDR2: MDHEN and SYDVKM. This CDR3 is 16 amino acids long. V shed 2 bases and J 1 base; nucleotides not matched to a gene: 4. DNA for the CDR3: TGTGCCAGCAGTTTACGCCGACAGGGGTCCTACAATGAGCAGTTCTTC. Amino acid sequence: CASSLRRQGSYNEQFF.

This sequence joins TRBV5-1 and TRBJ2-5; 7 nucleotides align to TRBD2. Germline V CDR1 and CDR2: SGHRS, YFSETQ. Trimming cost V 2 bases and J 3 bases; bases outside gene matches: 7. CDR3 size: 15 residues. Here the CDR3 reads CASSLLSGREETQYF. The DNA of the CDR3 is TGCGCCAGCAGCTTACTTAGCGGGCGCGAAGAGACCCAGTACTTC.

This chain links TRBV7-8 with TRBJ1-5; 8 bases are a match to TRBD1. Germline CDR1 reads SGHVS; CDR2 reads FQNEAQ. V lost 5 bases to trimming and J lost 5 bases; unmatched junction nucleotides: 2. The CDR3 is 13 amino acids. For the CDR3, the DNA is TGTGCCAGCAGCCCGGACAGGGATCAGCCCCAGCATTTT. It codes for CASSPDRDQPQHF.

This clone was counted a single time. The J gene is TRBJ2-1, the V gene TRBV7-9, with no clear D. CDR3 size: 13 residues. Trimming took 1 base from V and 9 from J, leaving 10 bases between them. Germline values: CDR1 SEHNR, CDR2 FQNEAQ (reference sequence). This chain's CDR3 is CASSLGVWSEQFF. In DNA form, the CDR3 reads TGTGCCAGCAGCTTAGGGGTTTGGAGTGAGCAGTTCTTC.

This sequence joins TRBV28 and TRBJ2-1; 10 positions match TRBD2. CDR1 and CDR2 from the germline V gene are MDHEN and SYDVKM. V dropped 6 bases and J dropped 5; count of bases not matched to a gene: 7. The CDR3 totals 15 residues. The CDR3 DNA reads TGTGCCAGCAGCTTCCTAGCGGGAGCGAACAATGAGCAGTTCTTC. Protein: CASSFLAGANNEQFF. Drawing the rest from reference TRBV28 and TRBJ2-1, the complete variable domain is DVKVTQSSRYLVKRTGEKVFLECVQDMDHENMFWYRQDPGLGLRLIYFSYDVKMKEKGDIPEGYSVSREKKERFSLILESASTNQTSMYLCASSFLAGANNEQFFGPGTRLTVL.

This clone was recorded once. The chain carries TRBV7-9 and TRBJ1-2; D is undetermined. V lost 3 bases to trimming and J lost 4 bases, with 12 bases between them. CDR3 size: 14 residues. Germline-derived CDR1 and CDR2 are SEHNR and FQNEAQ (reference sequence). CDR3 nucleotides: TGTGCCAGCAGCTTGGTTGGTTCAGTCTATGGCTACACCTTC. Translation gives CASSLVGSVYGYTF.

V and J are TRBV5-6 and TRBJ1-2, with 8 bases matching TRBD1. CDR1 is SGHDT, CDR2 YYEEEE, per germline. V shed 4 bases, J shed 4 bases, and the junction held 9 bases outside the gene matches. This CDR3 contains 15 residues. The CDR3 region is CASSGQGVSSYGYTF. The CDR3 DNA is TGTGCCAGCAGCGGACAGGGCGTCAGTAGCTATGGCTACACCTTC.

This chain connects TRBV7-8 to TRBJ1-5; D is undetermined. Trimming left V 0 bases short and J 0 bases short, with 9 bases between. CDR3 length: 16 amino acids. CDR1 SGHVS and CDR2 FQNEAQ come from the germline V gene. CDR3 in amino acids: CASSLAQEYSNQPQHF. In DNA, the CDR3 is TGTGCCAGCAGCTTAGCCCAGGAATATAGCAATCAGCCCCAGCATTTT.

Turning to this clone: This sample also contains other DNA sequences that code for the same CDR3. V and J are TRBV6-4 and TRBJ2-1, with 13 positions matching TRBD2. The CDR3 extends over 14 amino acids. The V segment lost 6 bases and the J segment 6 bases; nucleotides outside the gene matches: 2. Germline-derived CDR1 and CDR2 are MRHNA and SNTAGT. CDR3 region: CASSRTSGGNEQFF. The CDR3 region has the DNA TGTGCCAGCAGCCGGACTAGCGGGGGCAATGAGCAGTTCTTC.

V and J are TRBV15 and TRBJ2-7, with D possibly matching TRBD1 (5 bases). The germline gives CDR1 LNHNV, CDR2 YYDKDF (reference sequence). Between the trimmed V and J ends, which lost 5 bases and 4 bases, there was a span of 12 bases. This CDR3 has 13 residues. For the CDR3, the DNA is TGTGCCACCAGCGGCTCAGACAGTTACGAGCAGTACTTC. Translation gives CATSGSDSYEQYF. Filled out from reference TRBV15 and TRBJ2-7, the complete variable domain reads DAMVIQNPRYQVTQFGKPVTLSCSQTLNHNVMYWYQQKSSQAPKLLFHYYDKDFNNEADTPDNFQSRRPNTSFCFLDIRSPGLGDTAMYLCATSGSDSYEQYFGPGTRLTVT.

This chain joins TRBV6-5 and TRBJ2-7, with TRBD1 matching 9 bases. Germline V gene data show CDR1 as MNHEY and CDR2 as SVGAGI. The CDR3 is made up of 13 amino acids. Trimming removed 7 bases from V and 2 bases from J; junction bases left unmatched: 3. The CDR3 loop is CASTGDRAYEQYF. CDR3 DNA sequence: TGTGCCAGCACTGGGGACAGGGCCTACGAGCAGTACTTC.

The rearrangement joins TRBV6-5 to TRBJ1-4; the D is unclear. Germline assignment: CDR1 MNHEY and CDR2 SVGAGI. Deletions cut 5 bases from V and 6 bases from J, with 7 bases between. CDR3 length equals 12 residues. Here the CDR3 reads CASSLGDEKLFF. In DNA, the CDR3 is TGTGCCAGCAGTCTCGGAGATGAAAAACTGTTTTTT.

The chain carries TRBV11-2 and TRBJ1-6, with 7 bases identical to TRBD1. CDR3 length: 16 amino acids. Per germline, CDR1 SGHAT and CDR2 FQNNGV. Unmatched junction bases numbered 9, after V lost 1 base and J lost 9 bases. The CDR3 sequence is CASSLVGGGPVSPLHF. The DNA for the CDR3 is TGTGCCAGCAGCTTAGTTGGAGGGGGCCCTGTTTCACCCCTCCACTTT.